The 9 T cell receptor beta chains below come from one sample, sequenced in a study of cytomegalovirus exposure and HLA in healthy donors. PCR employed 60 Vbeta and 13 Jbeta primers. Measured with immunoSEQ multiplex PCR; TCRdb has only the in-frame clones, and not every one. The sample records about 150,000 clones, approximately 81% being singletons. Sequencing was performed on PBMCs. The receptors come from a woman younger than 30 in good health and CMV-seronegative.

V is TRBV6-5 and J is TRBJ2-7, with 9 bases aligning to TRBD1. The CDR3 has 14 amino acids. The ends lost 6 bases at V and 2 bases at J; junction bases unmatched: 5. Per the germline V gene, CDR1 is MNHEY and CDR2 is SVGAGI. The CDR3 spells CASRQGAGTYEQYF. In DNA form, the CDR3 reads TGTGCCAGCAGACAGGGGGCGGGAACCTACGAGCAGTACTTC.

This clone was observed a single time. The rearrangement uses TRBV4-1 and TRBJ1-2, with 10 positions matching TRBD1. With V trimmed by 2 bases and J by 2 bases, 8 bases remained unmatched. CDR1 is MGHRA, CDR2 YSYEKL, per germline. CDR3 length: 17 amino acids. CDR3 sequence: CASSQRDRGGLNYGYTF. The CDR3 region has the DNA TGCGCCAGCAGCCAAAGGGACAGGGGAGGGTTAAACTATGGCTACACCTTC.

CDR3 nucleotide sequence: TGCGCCAGCAGCCAAGAACCTAGCGGGGCCCGCGAGCAGTACTTC. Amino acid sequence: CASSQEPSGAREQYF. The chain combines TRBV4-1 with TRBJ2-7, with TRBD2 matching 9 bases. The CDR3 sequence is 15 residues long. In germline, CDR1 is MGHRA, CDR2 YSYEKL. The trim removed 0 bases at V and 6 bases at J, leaving 6 bases unmatched.

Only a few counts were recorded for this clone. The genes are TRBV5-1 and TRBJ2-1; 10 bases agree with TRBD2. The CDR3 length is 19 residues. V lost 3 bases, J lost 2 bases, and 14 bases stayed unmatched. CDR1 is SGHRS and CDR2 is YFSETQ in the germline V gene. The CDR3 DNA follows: TGCGCCAGCAGCTCCTCTAGCGGGGGAGGTGATTGGGCCTACAATGAGCAGTTCTTC. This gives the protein CASSSSSGGGDWAYNEQFF.

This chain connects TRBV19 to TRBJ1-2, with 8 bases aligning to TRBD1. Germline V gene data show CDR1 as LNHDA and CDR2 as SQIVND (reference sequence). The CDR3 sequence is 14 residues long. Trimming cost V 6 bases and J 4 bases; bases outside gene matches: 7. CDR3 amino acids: CASSPDRARYGYTF. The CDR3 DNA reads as TGTGCCAGTAGCCCGGACAGGGCCCGCTATGGCTACACCTTC.

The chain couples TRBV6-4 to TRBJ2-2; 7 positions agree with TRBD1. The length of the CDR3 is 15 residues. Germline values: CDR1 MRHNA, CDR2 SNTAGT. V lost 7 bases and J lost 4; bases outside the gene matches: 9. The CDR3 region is CASTPQAGGTGELFF. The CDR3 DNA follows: TGTGCCAGCACCCCTCAGGCAGGGGGCACCGGGGAGCTGTTTTTT.

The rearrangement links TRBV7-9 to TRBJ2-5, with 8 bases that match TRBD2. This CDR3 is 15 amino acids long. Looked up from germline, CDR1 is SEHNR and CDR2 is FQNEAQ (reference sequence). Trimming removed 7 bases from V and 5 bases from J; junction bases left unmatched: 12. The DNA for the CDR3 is TGTGCCAGCACGGGGGCGTGGACTAGCCATGAGACCCAGTACTTC. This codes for CASTGAWTSHETQYF.

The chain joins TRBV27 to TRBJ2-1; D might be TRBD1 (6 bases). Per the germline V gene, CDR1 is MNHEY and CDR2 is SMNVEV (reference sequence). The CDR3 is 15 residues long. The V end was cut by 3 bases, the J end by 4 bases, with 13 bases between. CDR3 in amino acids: CASSLTGSLYNEQFF. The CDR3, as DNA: TGTGCCAGCAGTTTGACAGGCTCTCTTTACAATGAGCAGTTCTTC.

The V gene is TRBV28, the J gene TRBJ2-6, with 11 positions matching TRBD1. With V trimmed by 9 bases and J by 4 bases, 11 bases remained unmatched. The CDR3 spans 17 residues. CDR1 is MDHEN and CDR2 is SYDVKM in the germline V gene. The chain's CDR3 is CASRPRTGGTGANVLTF. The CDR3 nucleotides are TGTGCCAGTCGCCCCCGGACAGGGGGCACCGGGGCCAACGTCCTGACTTTC.